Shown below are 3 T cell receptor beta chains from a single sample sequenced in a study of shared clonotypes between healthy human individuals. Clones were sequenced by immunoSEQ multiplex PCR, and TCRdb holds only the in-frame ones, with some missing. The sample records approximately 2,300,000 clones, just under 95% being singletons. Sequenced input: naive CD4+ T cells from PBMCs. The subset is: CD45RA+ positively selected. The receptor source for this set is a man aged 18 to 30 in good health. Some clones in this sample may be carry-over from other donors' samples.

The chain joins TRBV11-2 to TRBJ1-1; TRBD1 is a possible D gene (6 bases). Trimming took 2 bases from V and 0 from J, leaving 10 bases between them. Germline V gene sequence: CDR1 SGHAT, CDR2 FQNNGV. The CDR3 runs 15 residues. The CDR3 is CASSLIGGLNTEAFF. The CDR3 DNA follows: TGTGCCAGCAGCTTAATAGGGGGACTGAACACTGAAGCTTTCTTT. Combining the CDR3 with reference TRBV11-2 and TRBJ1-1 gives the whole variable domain EAGVAQSPRYKIIEKRQSVAFWCNPISGHATLYWYQQILGQGPKLLIQFQNNGVVDDSQLPKDRFSAERLKGVDSTLKIQPAKLEDSAVYLCASSLIGGLNTEAFFGQGTRLTVV.

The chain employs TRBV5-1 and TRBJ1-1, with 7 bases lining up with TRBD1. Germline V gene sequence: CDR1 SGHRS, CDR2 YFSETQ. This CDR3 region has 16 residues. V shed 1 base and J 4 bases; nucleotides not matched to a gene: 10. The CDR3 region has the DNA TGCGCCAGCAGCTTGCGCCAGGGGGGGCAGTTCACTGAAGCTTTCTTT. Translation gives CASSLRQGGQFTEAFF.

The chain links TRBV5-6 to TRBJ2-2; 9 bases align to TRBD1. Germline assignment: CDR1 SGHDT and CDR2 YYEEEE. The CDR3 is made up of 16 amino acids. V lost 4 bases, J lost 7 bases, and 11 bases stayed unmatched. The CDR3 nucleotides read TGTGCCAGCAGCAAGGACAGGGGACATATGGGCGGGGAGCTGTTTTTT. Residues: CASSKDRGHMGGELFF.